This T cell receptor (beta chain) derives from a study of blood T cell repertoires in COVID-19 (dated by TCRdb to 2020 to 2022). Study-wide context: Samples from collaborators originated in the United States, Italy and Spain and spanned both the acute and convalescent phases of COVID-19. The prospective study material was composed of cDNA or gDNA derived from T cells, B-cell-depleted T cells, or PBMCs. Deeply sampled blood TCRbeta repertoires from subjects exposed to, actively infected with, or recovered from COVID-19 were included in the dataset. The repertoires were released in a freely available public database intended as a resource for research on the immune response to SARS-CoV-2. Samples were obtained from the ongoing ImmuneRACE study (first 160 participants) and from approximately 1,200 subjects provided by 6 global collaborators. The sample metadata nearly always contained a de-identified subject ID, COVID-19 status, age in years and sex. Where available, HLA class I and class II types were taken from metadata supplied by the sample provider and were not determined by assay-based typing. Study-level results and caveats: How much clinical and demographic metadata was included differed by source and by participant, and the metadata was provided uncurated.

Between the V and J ends, shortened by 4 bases and 0 bases respectively, the junction contains 13 bases. The CDR3 runs 16 amino acids, cysteine and phenylalanine included. The retained sequence is limited to the CDR3, 48 bases, with the frame set at the first base. CDR1 and CDR2 are drawn from the germline V gene: SGDLS, YYNGEE. With regard to this clone: The antigen this receptor binds is unknown. Nothing much larger sits one base from this clone, and base qualities are not available.

TCRbeta CDR3 regions were amplified from genomic DNA using the immunoSEQ Assay, a bias-controlled multiplex PCR. The paper's processing steps were these. Nucleated cell counts per sample were estimated from amplification of reference gene primers within the assay. To quantify the absolute abundance of each unique TCRbeta CDR3 rearrangement, sequence reads were collapsed and filtered. Productive Simpson clonality was computed per sample as the square root of Simpson's diversity index over productive rearrangements. TCRdb stores this immuneACCESS table with in-frame sequences only. Part of the clones is absent; in the studies checked, under half of the shortfall reflects unresolved V genes, and no reason is known for the rest. V and J calls and clone size follow that table, whereas D and trimming were derived from the DNA. The sample yields about 280,000 clones; approximately 85% were counted once. The ten largest clonotypes hold 5.1% of the sample.

Collaborating institutions collected whole blood in K2EDTA tubes following their own protocols. For TCRbeta analysis, collaborators shipped samples in one of three forms: frozen whole blood, isolated PBMCs, or DNA extracted from either of those sample types. This clonotype was sampled from a man aged 45-60 years with active or convalescent COVID-19. The sequence links TRBV9 to TRBJ2-2; TRBD1 is perhaps the D gene, given 6 matching bases. The specimen was peripheral blood. The CDR3 in this case is CASSTRQATNTGELFF. The DNA sequence follows: TGTGCCAGCAGCACCCGACAGGCTACGAACACCGGGGAGCTGTTTTTT.